This T cell receptor beta chain was identified during a study of blood T cell repertoires in COVID-19 (dated by TCRdb to the early 2020s). Regarding the research as a whole: Collaborator samples came from the United States, Italy and Spain and covered acute and convalescent phases of COVID-19. The repertoires were released in a freely available public database meant as a resource for research on the immune response to SARS-CoV-2. Samples came from the ongoing ImmuneRACE study (first 160 participants) plus 1,254 subjects from 6 global collaborators. HLA class I and class II types, where available, came from metadata supplied by the sample provider rather than from assay-based typing. The prospective study material was composed of cDNA or gDNA derived from T cells, B-cell-depleted T cells, or PBMCs. Subjects who had been exposed to COVID-19, were actively infected with it, or had recovered from it provided the deeply sampled blood TCRbeta repertoires that made up the dataset. The sample metadata nearly always contained a de-identified subject ID, COVID-19 status, age in years and sex. Overall study results and their limits: How much clinical and demographic metadata was included differed by source and by participant, and the metadata was provided uncurated.

TCRbeta CDR3 regions were amplified from genomic DNA using the immunoSEQ Assay, a bias-controlled multiplex PCR. Turning to the authors' computational methods: The number of nucleated cells in each sample was estimated by amplification of reference gene primers within the assay. To quantify the absolute abundance of each unique TCRbeta CDR3 rearrangement, sequence reads were collapsed and filtered. Productive Simpson clonality was computed per sample as the square root of Simpson's diversity index over productive rearrangements. The source is immuneACCESS, and TCRdb retained only in-frame sequences with V and J called. Part of the clones is not carried over; for the studies checked, unresolved V genes explain less than half of this, and the remainder is unexplained. That table furnishes V, J and clone size, whereas the DNA furnished D and trimming. The sample table contains under 250,000 clones; only one count was recorded for approximately 82% of them. The ten biggest clones cover about 8.1% of the sample.

A note on this clone: There is no known antigen for this receptor. The sample holds no much larger clone one base away, and base qualities are not on file.

From cysteine to phenylalanine, the CDR3 is 15 amino acids long. Of all the DNA, just the CDR3 is kept, 45 bases in frame from base 1. CDR1 LNHNV and CDR2 YYDKDF are derived from the germline V gene (reference sequence). Trimming accounts for 0 bases at V and 5 bases at J, while the number of junction bases matched to no gene is 4. Collaborating institutions collected whole blood in K2EDTA tubes following their own protocols. For TCRbeta analysis, collaborator samples were shipped as frozen whole blood, as isolated PBMCs, or as DNA extracted from either sample type. Source material: peripheral blood. The chain was built from TRBV15 and TRBJ1-5; TRBD1 fits 7 bases in the junction. The receptor was isolated from a woman aged 45 to 65 with acute or convalescent COVID-19. At the DNA level, the sequence is TGTGCCACCAGCAGAGAGGGGGACAGCTATCAGCCCCAGCATTTT. Translated, it gives CATSREGDSYQPQHF.